The T cell receptor beta chain under discussion was sequenced for a study of blood T cells in healthy people across ages (dated by TCRdb to the mid-2010s). Regarding the study in general: In model experiments, template switching captured about one uniquely barcoded TCR beta cDNA molecule for every two T cells. To track age-related changes in TCR beta repertoire diversity, the study relied on deep sequencing normalized with unique cDNA molecular identifiers. To avoid experimental bias, donors of different ages were spread randomly across the sequencing lanes. The donors were split into four age groups: young (average 16 years), middle-aged (39), aged (about 56) and long-lived (roughly 88). Two additional independent replicas of 1 million unique cDNA reads from the same blood draw were analyzed for two donors (one aged 18 to 29 and one aged 80 or older).

The library was produced with 5' RACE. Sequencing relied on an Illumina HiSeq 2500. A second about 7 to 11 cycle PCR used a sample-barcoded 5' primer and a J-beta primer mix. A template-switch 5' adaptor carrying 12 random nucleotides introduced a unique molecular identifier onto each TCR beta cDNA molecule. Each sample yielded at least 2.5 million CDR3-containing paired-end reads. First-strand cDNA was synthesized from all RNA with the Mint cDNA synthesis kit, primed by a TRBC-specific oligonucleotide. After uracil-DNA glycosylase treatment, a first 18-cycle PCR used universal primers M1SS and BC2_uni_R on all cDNA. Per the source publication's procedure: Each sample was normalized by randomly selecting 1 million high-quality reads, each carrying a distinct molecular identifier. Instead of being binned into consensus sequences, reads with shared molecular identifiers were discarded. MiTCR, with a Q25 quality threshold and the strictest error-elimination algorithm, was used for CDR3 identification, clonotype clustering and error correction. A nonparametric unseen species model with Euler transformation was used to estimate a lower bound on total TCR beta diversity. TCRdb reprocessing: public reads trimmed at Q25 with fastp, clones called with MiXCR, in-frame beta chains kept. All rows with the same CDR3 protein become a single entry with the most common DNA and genes. TCRdb's processing, not the authors' own work, is the source of the V and J calls. This sample is represented by 850,000 to 1,300,000 distinct CDR3 sequences; over 35% of them were singletons. Of the sample, approximately 20% falls within the top ten clones.

Summary of the overall study and its limitations: Since profiling was done on bulk unsorted PBMCs, naive and antigen-experienced compartments could not be conclusively compared. Observed TCR beta diversity per million T cells fell roughly linearly with age, and a significant reduction was already apparent by age roughly 41. Because donor CMV infection status was unknown, age-related changes in expanded clonotypes were potentially confounded. There was a strong correlation between observed TCR beta diversity and the percentage of naive T cells measured by flow cytometry. Estimates of total diversity based on one million sequenced T cells were considered lower bounds and underestimates. Compared with the aged group, the long-lived group had more naive CD4+ T cells, fewer expanded clones and increased TCR diversity, suggesting age selection.

There are many counts of this clonotype. Its antigen remains unidentified. Qualities for individual bases were not recorded, and no much larger clone is one base off. The roughly 38 donors, aged about 6 to 95 years, were systemically healthy Caucasian individuals from Russia. Each donor gave around 9.8 milliliters of peripheral blood, collected into EDTA-treated Vacutainer tubes. Ficoll-Paque density-gradient centrifugation was used to isolate PBMCs, with at least 6 million per sample. Trizol reagent was used to extract total RNA from the PBMCs, yielding at least 5.5 micrograms per sample. For every donor, an aliquot of PBMCs went through flow cytometry to measure the percentages of naive CD45RAhigh/CD27high T cells. Spanning cysteine to phenylalanine, the CDR3 consists of 14 amino acids. This entry keeps only the CDR3 DNA: 42 bases, framed from base 1. V is cut back by 8 bases and J by 1 base, with 4 bases in the junction unmatched. CDR1 and CDR2, looked up from the germline V gene, are MNHEY and SVGAGI.

This TCR derives from a woman aged 55-69 years in good health. The sequencing sample was made of blood. The chain links TRBV6-5 with TRBJ1-5, and TRBD1 aligns with 8 junction nucleotides. The DNA sequence is TGTGCCAGCTCGAGGACAGGGAGCAATCAGCCCCAGCATTTT. It is translated as CASSRTGSNQPQHF.